The entry that follows covers one T cell receptor beta chain sequence. Germline CDR1 is LNHDA and CDR2 is SQIVND (reference sequence). The CDR3 loop spans 13 amino acids. V was pared by 6 bases and J by 3 bases, with 11 bases between. In the authors' workflow: Amplification of reference gene primers was used by the study to estimate nucleated cell counts. Assay used: immunoSEQ multiplex PCR; TCRdb lists only in-frame clones, some missing. For V, J and clone size, that table is used; D and trimming come from the DNA. The sample contains just over 300,000 clones, 75% to 90% of which appear only once. This sample was included in a study of blood T cell repertoires in COVID-19. Study-wide context: Collection of acute and convalescent COVID-19 samples took place in the United States, Italy and Spain.

This receptor was obtained from a man in his late teens or twenties with active or convalescent COVID-19. The gene calls are TRBV19 and TRBJ1-1; no definite D call. The sequenced sample was peripheral blood. The CDR3 spells CASSRGGYTEAFF. In DNA form, the CDR3 reads TGTGCCAGTAGCAGAGGCGGTTACACTGAAGCTTTCTTT.